A single sample is the source of the 27 T cell receptor beta chains below, sequenced in a study of blood T cell repertoires in COVID-19 (dated by TCRdb to about 2020). The library was made by the immunoSEQ multiplex PCR assay. TCRdb provides this immuneACCESS table in a form limited to in-frame rearrangements. Some clones are lacking; in checked studies, under half of them reflect an unresolved V gene, and why the rest are absent is not known. For this sample the table gives about 290,000 clones, of which around four fifths were detected only once. Around 4% of the sample lies in the top ten. Sample: peripheral blood. These receptors all come from a woman aged 50 to 60 with active or convalescent COVID-19.

The V gene is TRBV19, the J gene TRBJ1-5; a weak D match, TRBD1 (6 bases). The CDR3 extends over 17 amino acids. Trimming stripped 5 bases from V and 7 bases from J, with 24 bases between. The germline V gene encodes CDR1 LNHDA and CDR2 SQIVND (reference sequence). CDR3 protein: CASSQSGDTSHRQPQHF. Here the CDR3 DNA reads TGTGCCAGTAGTCAATCAGGGGACACCTCCCACCGACAGCCCCAGCATTTT.

The chain joins TRBV18 to TRBJ1-2; D unclear. The germline CDR1 and CDR2 sequences are KGHSH and LQKENI. This CDR3 is 14 amino acids long. Trimming removed 3 bases from V and 8 bases from J, with 16 bases in between. The CDR3 spells CASSPRATPTGYTF. DNA of the CDR3: TGTGCCAGCTCACCTCGAGCGACCCCGACGGGCTACACCTTC.

Regarding this clone: Within the sample, other DNA sequences also encode this same CDR3. The V call is TRBV7-9, the J call TRBJ1-2, with TRBD1 identical over 8 bases. In germline, CDR1 is SEHNR, CDR2 FQNEAQ (reference sequence). CDR3 length equals 14 residues. Trimming at V came to 6 bases and at J to 2 bases, leaving 5 bases not matched to a gene. CDR3 in DNA: TGTGCCAGCAGGCCGACAGGGGCCAACTATGGCTACACCTTC. Protein sequence: CASRPTGANYGYTF.

The chain is built from TRBV11-2 and TRBJ2-1, with TRBD2 matching over 9 bases. Germline trimming cut 1 base from V and 8 bases from J; bases unmatched to any gene: 6. Germline-derived CDR1 and CDR2 are SGHAT and FQNNGV. The CDR3 is 15 residues long. The CDR3 nucleotides are TGTGCCAGCAGCTTAGGGTTGGTAGCGGGAGATGAGCAGTTCTTC. Translation gives CASSLGLVAGDEQFF.

The CDR3: CASSTGNEQFF. CDR3 coding DNA: TGTGCCAGCAGTACGGGGAATGAGCAGTTCTTC. V and J are TRBV28 and TRBJ2-1; possibly TRBD2 for D (5 bases). This CDR3 has 11 amino acids. Germline V CDR1 and CDR2: MDHEN, SYDVKM. V was trimmed by 5 bases and J by 7 bases, leaving 6 bases between them.

The chain combines TRBV5-1 with TRBJ2-1; 8 bases fit TRBD2. This CDR3 has 14 amino acids. The ends lost 7 bases at V and 2 bases at J; junction bases unmatched: 5. CDR1 and CDR2 from the germline V gene are SGHRS and YFSETQ. The CDR3, as DNA: TGCGCCAGCCGGGGGGGGAGTCCCTACAATGAGCAGTTCTTC. This translates into CASRGGSPYNEQFF. The full variable domain, with the rest looked up from reference TRBV5-1 and TRBJ2-1, is KAGVTQTPRYLIKTRGQQVTLSCSPISGHRSVSWYQQTPGQGLQFLFEYFSETQRNKGNFPGRFSGRQFSNSRSEMNVSTLELGDSALYLCASRGGSPYNEQFFGPGTRLTVL.

This clone has ten or more counts. The chain carries TRBV12-3 or TRBV12-4 and TRBJ1-2; unclear D gene. The CDR3 length is 13 residues. V shed 5 bases and J shed 2 bases, with 9 bases lying between them. This CDR3 reads CASSVQKNYGYTF. As DNA, the CDR3 is TGTGCCAGCAGTGTACAGAAAAACTATGGCTACACCTTC.

This clone has only one observation. The chain couples TRBV11-2 to TRBJ1-6, with TRBD1 matching 9 bases. CDR3 length: 16 amino acids. In germline, CDR1 is SGHAT, CDR2 FQNNGV. With 1 base clipped from V and 8 bases from J, the junction kept 6 bases outside the gene matches. The CDR3 sequence: CASSLVPGQGYSPLHF. CDR3 sequence (DNA): TGTGCCAGCAGCTTAGTGCCGGGACAGGGTTATTCACCCCTCCACTTT.

V is TRBV2 and J is TRBJ1-1, with a possible D match to TRBD1 (5 bases). The V gene's germline CDR1 is SNHLY and CDR2 FYNNEI. With 7 bases removed from V and 7 bases from J, the gap between germline ends came to 19 bases. The CDR3 totals 14 residues. CDR3 region: CASMVGSGRLEAFF. The CDR3 DNA sequence: TGTGCCAGCATGGTTGGGTCAGGGCGGCTTGAAGCTTTCTTT.

The CDR3 sequence: CASSPSQTVFYGYTF. In DNA form, the CDR3 reads TGTGCCAGCAGTCCTTCCCAGACAGTTTTCTATGGCTACACCTTC. The chain has TRBV2 and TRBJ1-2, with D perhaps matching TRBD1 (5 bases). Germline loops: CDR1 SNHLY, CDR2 FYNNEI. Trimming removed 5 bases from V and 4 bases from J, with 17 bases in between. The CDR3 has 15 amino acids.

The V gene is TRBV2, the J gene TRBJ2-7; possible D gene TRBD2, 5 bases. The CDR3 consists of 12 residues. Between the trimmed V and J ends, which lost 6 bases and 1 base, there was a span of 7 bases. Per the germline V gene, CDR1 is SNHLY and CDR2 is FYNNEI. For the CDR3, the DNA is TGTGCCAGCAGACGGGAATCCTACGAGCAGTACTTC. Protein: CASRRESYEQYF. The complete variable domain, with remaining parts taken from reference TRBV2 and TRBJ2-7, reads EPEVTQTPSHQVTQMGQEVILRCVPISNHLYFYWYRQILGQKVEFLVSFYNNEISEKSEIFDDQFSVERPDGSNFTLKIRSTKLEDSAMYFCASRRESYEQYFGPGTRLTVT.

The J gene is TRBJ1-2, the V gene TRBV18; 8 bases align to TRBD1. The CDR3 extends over 15 amino acids. With V trimmed by 3 bases and J by 5 bases, 8 bases remained unmatched. The germline gives CDR1 KGHSH, CDR2 LQKENI. CDR3 sequence (DNA): TGTGCCAGCTCACCGACCGGGACAGGTTTTTATGGCTACACCTTC. This gives the protein CASSPTGTGFYGYTF.

The V and J genes are TRBV7-2 and TRBJ1-2, with D unclear. Trimming removed 5 bases from V and 5 bases from J, with 12 bases in between. Per germline, CDR1 SGHTA and CDR2 FQGNSA. The CDR3 has 13 residues. In DNA form, the CDR3 reads TGTGCCAGCAGCCCGGCAGGCCAGTATGGCTACACCTTC. It encodes CASSPAGQYGYTF.

This rearrangement joins TRBV19 to TRBJ2-3, with D tentatively TRBD1 (6 bases). Germline CDR1 reads LNHDA; CDR2 reads SQIVND (reference sequence). The V gene lost 1 base and the J gene lost 6 bases, with 11 bases spanning the gap. The CDR3 length is 14 residues. The CDR3 bases are TGTGCCAGTAGTATAGCAGGGGTGGAGGATACGCAGTATTTT. This translates into CASSIAGVEDTQYF.

This chain uses TRBV6-6 with TRBJ1-5; perhaps TRBD1 as D (6 bases). The CDR3 contains 16 residues. Trimming stripped 5 bases from V and 1 base from J, with 15 bases between. Germline V gene data show CDR1 as MNHNY and CDR2 as SVGAGI (reference sequence). The CDR3 region is CASSQRGHLSNQPQHF. The CDR3 nucleotides are TGTGCCAGCAGTCAACGGGGACACCTGAGCAATCAGCCCCAGCATTTT.

This chain links TRBV5-5 with TRBJ2-6; possibly TRBD2 for D (6 bases). Trimming took 4 bases from V and 0 from J, leaving 17 bases between them. The length of the CDR3 is 18 residues. CDR1 SGHKS and CDR2 YYEKEE come from the germline V gene (reference sequence). The CDR3 region is CASSPLGGRNSGANVLTF. The CDR3 DNA sequence: TGTGCCAGCAGCCCGCTCGGGGGTAGGAACTCTGGGGCCAACGTCCTGACTTTC. The full variable domain, in which reference TRBV5-5 and TRBJ2-6 provide the parts outside the CDR3, is DAGVTQSPTHLIKTRGQQVTLRCSPISGHKSVSWYQQVLGQGPQFIFQYYEKEERGRGNFPDRFSARQFPNYSSELNVNALLLGDSALYLCASSPLGGRNSGANVLTFGAGSRLTVL.

The rearrangement joins TRBV30 to TRBJ1-2; 9 bases are a match to TRBD1. The germline CDR1 and CDR2 sequences are GTSNPN and SVGIG (reference sequence). V was clipped by 0 bases and J by 8 bases; unmatched bases: 13. The CDR3 has 16 amino acids. CDR3: CAWSVSRGQGPGGYTF. Here the CDR3 DNA reads TGTGCCTGGAGTGTATCGAGGGGACAGGGTCCGGGAGGCTACACCTTC. The complete variable domain, with remaining parts taken from reference TRBV30 and TRBJ1-2, reads SQTIHQWPATLVQPVGSPLSLECTVEGTSNPNLYWYRQAAGRGLQLLFYSVGIGQISSEVPQNLSASRPQDRQFILSSKKLLLSDSGFYLCAWSVSRGQGPGGYTFGSGTRLTVV.

The V and J genes are TRBV6-5 and TRBJ1-5, with a possible D match to TRBD1 (6 bases). The CDR3 has 13 residues. Germline lookup yields CDR1 MNHEY and CDR2 SVGAGI. Between the trimmed V and J ends, which lost 4 bases and 7 bases, there was a span of 11 bases. The CDR3 loop reads CASSWTVDQPQHF. The DNA for the CDR3 is TGTGCCAGCAGTTGGACAGTCGACCAGCCCCAGCATTTT.

J is TRBJ2-5 and V is TRBV19; TRBD2 aligns across 15 bases. The CDR3 is 16 residues long. Trimming at V came to 4 bases and at J to 4 bases, leaving 4 bases not matched to a gene. Germline V gene lookup returns CDR1 LNHDA and CDR2 SQIVND (reference sequence). CDR3 in amino acids: CASSTTGLAGGETQYF. CDR3 coding DNA: TGTGCCAGTAGTACAACGGGACTAGCGGGAGGAGAGACCCAGTACTTC.

The chain carries TRBV18 and TRBJ2-7, with D possibly being TRBD1 (5 bases). Trimming took off 3 bases at V and 2 bases at J, with 14 bases between the two ends. Germline V gene sequence: CDR1 KGHSH, CDR2 LQKENI. The CDR3 loop spans 15 amino acids. CDR3 in amino acids: CASSPLPDTTYEQYF. Written as DNA, the CDR3 is TGTGCCAGCTCACCTCTACCGGACACTACCTACGAGCAGTACTTC.

The CDR3 nucleotides are TGTGCCAGCAGCCAAGCGGGCGGGAACGTCTACAATGAGCAGTTCTTC. It specifies CASSQAGGNVYNEQFF. V and J are TRBV3-1 (or the pseudogene TRBV3-2) and TRBJ2-1; D perhaps matches TRBD2 (6 bases). Germline V gene lookup returns CDR1 LGHDT and CDR2 YNNKEL (reference sequence). Deletions cut 1 base from V and 3 bases from J, with 13 bases between. This CDR3 spans 16 amino acids.

The V gene is TRBV27, the J gene TRBJ2-7; 11 nucleotides match TRBD2. Trimming took 5 bases from V and 0 from J; bases not matched to a gene: 3. The length of the CDR3 is 15 residues. Per germline, CDR1 MNHEY and CDR2 SMNVEV (reference sequence). The CDR3 protein is CASSKTSGASYEQYF. The CDR3 coding sequence is TGTGCCAGCAGTAAGACTAGCGGGGCCTCCTACGAGCAGTACTTC.

The J gene is TRBJ2-2, the V gene TRBV15, with a tentative D call TRBD2 (5 bases). Germline CDR1 LNHNV, CDR2 YYDKDF (reference sequence). The ends were cut back, 2 bases at V and 7 bases at J, with 14 bases in the middle. The CDR3 is made up of 15 amino acids. This CDR3 reads CATSRTEDPNGELFF. The DNA for the CDR3 is TGTGCCACCAGCAGAACGGAGGACCCGAACGGGGAGCTGTTTTTT.

The CDR3 here is CASSPGGGVADTEAFF. CDR3 nucleotide sequence: TGTGCCAGCAGCCCAGGGGGTGGGGTGGCGGACACTGAAGCTTTCTTT. The chain recombines TRBV9 with TRBJ1-1; 7 bases line up with TRBD1. Germline-derived CDR1 and CDR2 are SGDLS and YYNGEE. The CDR3 loop spans 16 amino acids. J lost 3 bases, V lost 4 bases, and 12 bases had no gene match.

This rearrangement joins TRBV9 to TRBJ1-6; D uncertain. The CDR3 is 14 residues long. The germline V gene encodes CDR1 SGDLS and CDR2 YYNGEE. Trimming removed 4 bases at V and 0 bases at J, with 5 bases between. CDR3 nucleotide sequence: TGTGCCAGCAGCCCCAGCTCCTATAATTCACCCCTCCACTTT. Protein: CASSPSSYNSPLHF.

The J gene is TRBJ2-5, the V gene TRBV15, with 7 bases fitting TRBD1. V shed 6 bases and J 4 bases; nucleotides not matched to a gene: 5. CDR1 is LNHNV and CDR2 is YYDKDF in the germline V gene (reference sequence). This CDR3 region has 13 residues. The CDR3 coding sequence is TGTGCCACCAGTACGGGACAGCGAGAGACCCAGTACTTC. It specifies CATSTGQRETQYF.

The chain recombines TRBV7-2 with TRBJ2-1, with a possible D match to TRBD2 (6 bases). Germline V gene data show CDR1 as SGHTA and CDR2 as FQGNSA. The V gene lost 2 bases and the J gene lost 2 bases, with 10 bases spanning the gap. The CDR3 is 15 residues long. CDR3 in DNA: TGTGCCAGCAGCTTATCAGCGGGTACCTACAATGAGCAGTTCTTC. The encoded protein is CASSLSAGTYNEQFF.